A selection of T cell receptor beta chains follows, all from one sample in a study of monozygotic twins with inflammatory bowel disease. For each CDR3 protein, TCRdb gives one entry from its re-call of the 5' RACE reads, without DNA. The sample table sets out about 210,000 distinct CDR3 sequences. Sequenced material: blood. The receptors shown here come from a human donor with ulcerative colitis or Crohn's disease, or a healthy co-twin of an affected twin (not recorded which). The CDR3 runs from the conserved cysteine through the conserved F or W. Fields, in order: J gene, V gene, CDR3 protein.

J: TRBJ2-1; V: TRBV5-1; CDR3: CASSSGTTSYNEQFF
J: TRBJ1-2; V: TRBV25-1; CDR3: CATGGHYYGYTF
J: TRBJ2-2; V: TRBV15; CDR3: CATSRDGRTGELFF
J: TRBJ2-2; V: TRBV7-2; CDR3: CASSLAAGIPGELFF
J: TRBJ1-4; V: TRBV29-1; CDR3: CSVGRGVREKLFF
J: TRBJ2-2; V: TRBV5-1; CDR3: CASSLPGGPWELFF
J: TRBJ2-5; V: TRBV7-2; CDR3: CASSPTGGVETQYF
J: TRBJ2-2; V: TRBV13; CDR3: CASSPLGSGHTGELFF
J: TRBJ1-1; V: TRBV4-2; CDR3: CASSHRQGSEAFF
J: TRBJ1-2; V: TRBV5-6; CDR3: CASSPRSGGYTF
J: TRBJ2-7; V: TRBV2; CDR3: CASSALDSSYEQYF
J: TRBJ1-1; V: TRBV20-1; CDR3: CSARGSHTEAFF
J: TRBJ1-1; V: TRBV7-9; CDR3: CASLGGAMNTEAFF
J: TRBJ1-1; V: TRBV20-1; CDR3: CSARDPQGNTEAFF
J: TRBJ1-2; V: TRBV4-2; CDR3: CASSRQGQGADYGYTF
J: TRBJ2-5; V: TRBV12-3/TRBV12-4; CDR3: CASSVTGETRYF
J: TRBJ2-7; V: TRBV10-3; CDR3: CAIRDQQGFDEQYF
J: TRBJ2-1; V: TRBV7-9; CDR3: CASSRVHLGNNEQFF
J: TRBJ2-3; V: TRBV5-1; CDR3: CASSSTGTNTDTQYF
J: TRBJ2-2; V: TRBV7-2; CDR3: CASSQSTGELFF
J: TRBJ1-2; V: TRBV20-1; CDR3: CSAPIGSNYGYTF
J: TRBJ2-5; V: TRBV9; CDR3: CASSAGTSDQETQYF
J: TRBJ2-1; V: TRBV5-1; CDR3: CASSGQGVDEQFF
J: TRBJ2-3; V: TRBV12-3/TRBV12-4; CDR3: CASSLFTGADTQYF
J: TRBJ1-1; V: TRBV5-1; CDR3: CASKQGADEAFF